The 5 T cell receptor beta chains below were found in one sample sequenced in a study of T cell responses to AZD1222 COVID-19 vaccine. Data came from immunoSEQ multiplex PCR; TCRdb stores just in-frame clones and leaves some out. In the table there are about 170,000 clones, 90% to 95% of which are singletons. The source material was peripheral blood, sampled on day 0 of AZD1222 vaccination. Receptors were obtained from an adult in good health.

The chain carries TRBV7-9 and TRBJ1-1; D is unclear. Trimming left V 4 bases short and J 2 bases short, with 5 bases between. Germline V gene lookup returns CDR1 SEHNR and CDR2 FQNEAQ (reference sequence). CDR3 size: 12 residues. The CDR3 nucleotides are TGTGCCAGCAGCTATACTAACACTGAAGCTTTCTTT. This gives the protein CASSYTNTEAFF.

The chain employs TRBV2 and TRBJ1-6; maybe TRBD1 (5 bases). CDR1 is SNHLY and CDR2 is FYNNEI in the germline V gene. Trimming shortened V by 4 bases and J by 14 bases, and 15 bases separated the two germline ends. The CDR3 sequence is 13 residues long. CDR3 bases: TGTGCCAGCAGTGCCTTCTCCGGGGCGGCCCTCCACTTT. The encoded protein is CASSAFSGAALHF. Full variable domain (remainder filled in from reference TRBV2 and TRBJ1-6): EPEVTQTPSHQVTQMGQEVILRCVPISNHLYFYWYRQILGQKVEFLVSFYNNEISEKSEIFDDQFSVERPDGSNFTLKIRSTKLEDSAMYFCASSAFSGAALHFGNGTRLTVT.

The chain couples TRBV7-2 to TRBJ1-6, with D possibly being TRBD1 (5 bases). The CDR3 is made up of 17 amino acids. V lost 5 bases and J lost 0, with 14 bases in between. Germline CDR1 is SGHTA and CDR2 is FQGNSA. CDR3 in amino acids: CASSPNRLGSYNSPLHF. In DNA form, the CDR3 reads TGTGCCAGCAGCCCGAACAGGCTAGGCTCCTATAATTCACCCCTCCACTTT.

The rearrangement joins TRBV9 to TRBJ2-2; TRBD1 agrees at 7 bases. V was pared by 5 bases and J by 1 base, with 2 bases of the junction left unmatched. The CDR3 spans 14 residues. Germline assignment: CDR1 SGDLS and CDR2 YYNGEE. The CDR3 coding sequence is TGTGCCAGCAGAAGGGACAGGAACACCGGGGAGCTGTTTTTT. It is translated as CASRRDRNTGELFF.

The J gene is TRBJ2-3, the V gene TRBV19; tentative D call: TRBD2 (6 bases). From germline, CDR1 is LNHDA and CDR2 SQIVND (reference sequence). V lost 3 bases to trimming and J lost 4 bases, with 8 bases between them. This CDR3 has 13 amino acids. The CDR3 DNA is TGTGCCAGTAGTATTACGGGGGCAGATACGCAGTATTTT. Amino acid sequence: CASSITGADTQYF. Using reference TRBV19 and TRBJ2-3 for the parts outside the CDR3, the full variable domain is DGGITQSPKYLFRKEGQNVTLSCEQNLNHDAMYWYRQDPGQGLRLIYYSQIVNDFQKGDIAEGYSVSREKKESFPLTVTSAQKNPTAFYLCASSITGADTQYFGPGTRLTVL.